This T cell receptor (beta chain) was captured by sequencing in a study of CD8 T cells in Susac syndrome. cDNA came from around 0.54 to 1 ug RNA primed by random hexamers. TCRdb used MiXCR to reprocess the immunoSEQ multiplex PCR reads, holding one entry per CDR3 protein. The table includes more than 110,000 distinct CDR3 sequences, nearly 95% detected once. Sequencing of TCR beta was performed on blood CD8+ T cells and on blood CD4+ T cells. V trimming: 3 bases; J trimming: 6 bases; junction bases outside the gene matches: 11. CDR1 and CDR2 (germline): GTSNPN, SVGIG (reference sequence). The CDR3 is 14 residues long.

This receptor was identified in a human donor in good health. The chain couples TRBV30 to TRBJ2-7; 7 nucleotides agree with TRBD1. Source material: CD8+ T cells from PBMCs. The CDR3 region is CAWSETGLGSEQYF. The CDR3 bases are TGTGCCTGGAGCGAGACAGGGTTAGGTTCCGAGCAGTACTTC.